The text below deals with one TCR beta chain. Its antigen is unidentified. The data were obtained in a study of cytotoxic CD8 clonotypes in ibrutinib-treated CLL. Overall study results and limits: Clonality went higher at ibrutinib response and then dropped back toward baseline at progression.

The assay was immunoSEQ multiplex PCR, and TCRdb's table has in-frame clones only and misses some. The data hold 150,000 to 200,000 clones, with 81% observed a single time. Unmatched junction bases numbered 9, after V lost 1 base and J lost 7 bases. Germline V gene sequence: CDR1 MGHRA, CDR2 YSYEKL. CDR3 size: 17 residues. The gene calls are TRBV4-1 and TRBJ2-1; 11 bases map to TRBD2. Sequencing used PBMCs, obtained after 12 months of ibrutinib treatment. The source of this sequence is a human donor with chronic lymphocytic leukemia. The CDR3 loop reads CASSQVPLAGGGNEQFF. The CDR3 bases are TGCGCCAGCAGCCAAGTTCCCCTAGCGGGGGGAGGGAATGAGCAGTTCTTC.